Below, 14 T cell receptor beta chains from the same sample are listed, as sequenced in a study of shared clonotypes between healthy human individuals. The protocol was immunoSEQ multiplex PCR, while the TCRdb copy is restricted to in-frame clones and leaves out a portion. The table lists 950,000 to 1,100,000 clones, 65% to 80% of them singletons. Input material: memory CD4+ T cells sorted from blood. Regarding subset: CD45RA-negative fraction. Receptor source: a young man in good health.

The chain uses TRBV9 and TRBJ2-2; 7 nucleotides align to TRBD2. This CDR3 region has 16 residues. V shed 2 bases, J shed 4 bases, and the junction held 8 bases outside the gene matches. Per germline, CDR1 SGDLS and CDR2 YYNGEE. The CDR3 spells CASSVFSGTTTGELFF. The CDR3, as DNA: TGTGCCAGCAGCGTCTTCTCAGGGACTACCACCGGGGAGCTGTTTTTT. Combining the CDR3 with reference TRBV9 and TRBJ2-2 gives the whole variable domain DSGVTQTPKHLITATGQRVTLRCSPRSGDLSVYWYQQSLDQGLQFLIQYYNGEERAKGNILERFSAQQFPDLHSELNLSSLELGDSALYFCASSVFSGTTTGELFFGEGSRLTVL.

V usage is TRBV5-1 and J usage is TRBJ1-1; 9 nucleotides match TRBD1. Per germline, CDR1 SGHRS and CDR2 YFSETQ. Trimming took 3 bases from V and 2 from J; bases not matched to a gene: 11. The CDR3 sequence is 17 residues long. The DNA for the CDR3 is TGCGCCAGCAGCTCCGGACGGACAGGGGCGATAAACACTGAAGCTTTCTTT. As protein: CASSSGRTGAINTEAFF. Full variable domain (rest looked up from reference TRBV5-1 and TRBJ1-1): KAGVTQTPRYLIKTRGQQVTLSCSPISGHRSVSWYQQTPGQGLQFLFEYFSETQRNKGNFPGRFSGRQFSNSRSEMNVSTLELGDSALYLCASSSGRTGAINTEAFFGQGTRLTVV.

This chain connects TRBV11-2 to TRBJ2-1; D gene uncertain. Trimming shortened V by 2 bases and J by 10 bases, and 12 bases separated the two germline ends. This CDR3 comprises 13 residues. Germline V CDR1 and CDR2: SGHAT, FQNNGV. CDR3 sequence reads: CASSLSYVEEQFF. CDR3 nucleotides: TGTGCCAGCAGCTTAAGTTACGTTGAGGAGCAGTTCTTC.

This clone has just a few counts. V is TRBV30 and J is TRBJ1-1; TRBD1 might be the D (6 bases). From germline, CDR1 is GTSNPN and CDR2 SVGIG (reference sequence). With 7 bases removed from V and 5 bases from J, the gap between germline ends came to 11 bases. The CDR3 is made up of 11 amino acids. In nucleotides, the CDR3 is TGTGCCTCAGAAAGGGGGACTGAAGCTTTCTTT. Translation gives CASERGTEAFF. Variable domain in full (rest from reference TRBV30 and TRBJ1-1): SQTIHQWPATLVQPVGSPLSLECTVEGTSNPNLYWYRQAAGRGLQLLFYSVGIGQISSEVPQNLSASRPQDRQFILSSKKLLLSDSGFYLCASERGTEAFFGQGTRLTVV.

The chain recombines TRBV6-1 with TRBJ1-4; 7 bases match TRBD1. Unmatched junction bases numbered 13, after V lost 2 bases and J lost 7 bases. CDR1 and CDR2 (germline): MNHNS, SASEGT. The CDR3 spans 17 residues. The CDR3 region is CASSEHSTGVAGEKLFF. The CDR3 bases are TGTGCCAGCAGTGAACACTCAACAGGGGTAGCGGGTGAAAAACTGTTTTTT.

This clone was detected once. The CDR3 DNA follows: TGTGCCAGCAACGGACAGACAACACAAGAGACCCAGTACTTC. Translation gives CASNGQTTQETQYF. The rearrangement uses TRBV2 and TRBJ2-5; a possible D gene is TRBD1 (6 bases). This CDR3 comprises 14 residues. V gave up 7 bases and J gave up 2 bases, with 14 bases separating them. Germline-derived CDR1 and CDR2 are SNHLY and FYNNEI.

This clone was seen just once. The chain couples TRBV7-2 to TRBJ2-7; D is unresolved. The germline gives CDR1 SGHTA, CDR2 FQGNSA. The CDR3 has 15 amino acids. Trimming took 2 bases from V and 0 from J, leaving 11 bases between them. DNA of the CDR3: TGTGCCAGCAGCTTATCAGCGTATAGCTCCTACGAGCAGTACTTC. As protein: CASSLSAYSSYEQYF.

The chain uses TRBV7-2 and TRBJ2-7; D is ambiguous. CDR3 size: 15 residues. V dropped 3 bases and J dropped 6 bases, with 18 bases sitting between them. Germline V gives CDR1 SGHTA, CDR2 FQGNSA. CDR3 sequence reads: CASSFYDWVVGEQYF. CDR3 bases: TGTGCCAGCAGCTTCTACGACTGGGTAGTCGGCGAGCAGTACTTC.

The chain joins TRBV2 to TRBJ2-3; D assignment may be TRBD1 or TRBD2 (6 bases each). V lost 8 bases, J lost 2 bases, and 23 bases lay in between. The CDR3 extends over 17 amino acids. Germline-derived CDR1 and CDR2 are SNHLY and FYNNEI. The CDR3 sequence: CASLEGTYGGVTDTQYF. CDR3 nucleotide sequence: TGTGCCAGCCTGGAGGGGACTTATGGGGGCGTCACAGATACGCAGTATTTT.

This clone showed up just a few times. The chain has TRBV28 and TRBJ1-5; no clear D gene. The CDR3 sequence is 14 residues long. The V gene's germline CDR1 is MDHEN and CDR2 SYDVKM. Trimming stripped 3 bases from V and 3 bases from J, with 9 bases between. CDR3 in DNA: TGTGCCAGCAGTTTTTACAGCTTCAATCAGCCCCAGCATTTT. Protein sequence: CASSFYSFNQPQHF.

For the CDR3, the DNA is TGTGCCACCACGACAGCTAACTATGGCTACACCTTC. Its protein product is CATTTANYGYTF. The chain is built from TRBV11-1 and TRBJ1-2; perhaps TRBD1 as D (5 bases). Germline CDR1 is SGHAT and CDR2 is FQDESV (reference sequence). The CDR3 totals 12 residues. Trimming cost V 10 bases and J 0 bases, with 9 bases left between them.

Concerning this clone: Other DNA sequences of this sample code for an identical CDR3. The rearrangement links TRBV5-1 to TRBJ2-3; the D gene is possibly TRBD2 (6 bases). The CDR3 consists of 15 residues. CDR1 is SGHRS, CDR2 YFSETQ, per germline. V dropped 0 bases and J dropped 3 bases, with 11 bases sitting between them. The CDR3 here is CASSLDGGRTDTQYF. CDR3 DNA: TGCGCCAGCAGCTTGGACGGGGGAAGGACAGATACGCAGTATTTT.

This clone has a handful of counts. The genes are TRBV25-1 and TRBJ1-6, with a weak D call TRBD1 (5 bases). The length of the CDR3 is 16 residues. V was shortened by 4 bases and J by 11 bases, with 21 bases between the two germline ends. Germline V gene sequence: CDR1 MGHDK, CDR2 SYGVNS. CDR3 nucleotide sequence: TGTGCCAGCAGTGCCACCTCGGACATCTTTCGGACACCCCTCCACTTT. Translation: CASSATSDIFRTPLHF.

This clone has a handful of counts. V gene TRBV2 combines with J gene TRBJ2-7; TRBD1 might be the D (6 bases). Trimming pared 1 base from V and 3 bases from J, leaving 10 bases between. The CDR3 runs to 14 residues. Germline loops: CDR1 SNHLY, CDR2 FYNNEI. The CDR3, as DNA: TGTGCCAGCAGTGAAGGGGACATCCGCTACGAGCAGTACTTC. Translating it yields CASSEGDIRYEQYF. The full variable domain, with the rest looked up from reference TRBV2 and TRBJ2-7, is EPEVTQTPSHQVTQMGQEVILRCVPISNHLYFYWYRQILGQKVEFLVSFYNNEISEKSEIFDDQFSVERPDGSNFTLKIRSTKLEDSAMYFCASSEGDIRYEQYFGPGTRLTVT.